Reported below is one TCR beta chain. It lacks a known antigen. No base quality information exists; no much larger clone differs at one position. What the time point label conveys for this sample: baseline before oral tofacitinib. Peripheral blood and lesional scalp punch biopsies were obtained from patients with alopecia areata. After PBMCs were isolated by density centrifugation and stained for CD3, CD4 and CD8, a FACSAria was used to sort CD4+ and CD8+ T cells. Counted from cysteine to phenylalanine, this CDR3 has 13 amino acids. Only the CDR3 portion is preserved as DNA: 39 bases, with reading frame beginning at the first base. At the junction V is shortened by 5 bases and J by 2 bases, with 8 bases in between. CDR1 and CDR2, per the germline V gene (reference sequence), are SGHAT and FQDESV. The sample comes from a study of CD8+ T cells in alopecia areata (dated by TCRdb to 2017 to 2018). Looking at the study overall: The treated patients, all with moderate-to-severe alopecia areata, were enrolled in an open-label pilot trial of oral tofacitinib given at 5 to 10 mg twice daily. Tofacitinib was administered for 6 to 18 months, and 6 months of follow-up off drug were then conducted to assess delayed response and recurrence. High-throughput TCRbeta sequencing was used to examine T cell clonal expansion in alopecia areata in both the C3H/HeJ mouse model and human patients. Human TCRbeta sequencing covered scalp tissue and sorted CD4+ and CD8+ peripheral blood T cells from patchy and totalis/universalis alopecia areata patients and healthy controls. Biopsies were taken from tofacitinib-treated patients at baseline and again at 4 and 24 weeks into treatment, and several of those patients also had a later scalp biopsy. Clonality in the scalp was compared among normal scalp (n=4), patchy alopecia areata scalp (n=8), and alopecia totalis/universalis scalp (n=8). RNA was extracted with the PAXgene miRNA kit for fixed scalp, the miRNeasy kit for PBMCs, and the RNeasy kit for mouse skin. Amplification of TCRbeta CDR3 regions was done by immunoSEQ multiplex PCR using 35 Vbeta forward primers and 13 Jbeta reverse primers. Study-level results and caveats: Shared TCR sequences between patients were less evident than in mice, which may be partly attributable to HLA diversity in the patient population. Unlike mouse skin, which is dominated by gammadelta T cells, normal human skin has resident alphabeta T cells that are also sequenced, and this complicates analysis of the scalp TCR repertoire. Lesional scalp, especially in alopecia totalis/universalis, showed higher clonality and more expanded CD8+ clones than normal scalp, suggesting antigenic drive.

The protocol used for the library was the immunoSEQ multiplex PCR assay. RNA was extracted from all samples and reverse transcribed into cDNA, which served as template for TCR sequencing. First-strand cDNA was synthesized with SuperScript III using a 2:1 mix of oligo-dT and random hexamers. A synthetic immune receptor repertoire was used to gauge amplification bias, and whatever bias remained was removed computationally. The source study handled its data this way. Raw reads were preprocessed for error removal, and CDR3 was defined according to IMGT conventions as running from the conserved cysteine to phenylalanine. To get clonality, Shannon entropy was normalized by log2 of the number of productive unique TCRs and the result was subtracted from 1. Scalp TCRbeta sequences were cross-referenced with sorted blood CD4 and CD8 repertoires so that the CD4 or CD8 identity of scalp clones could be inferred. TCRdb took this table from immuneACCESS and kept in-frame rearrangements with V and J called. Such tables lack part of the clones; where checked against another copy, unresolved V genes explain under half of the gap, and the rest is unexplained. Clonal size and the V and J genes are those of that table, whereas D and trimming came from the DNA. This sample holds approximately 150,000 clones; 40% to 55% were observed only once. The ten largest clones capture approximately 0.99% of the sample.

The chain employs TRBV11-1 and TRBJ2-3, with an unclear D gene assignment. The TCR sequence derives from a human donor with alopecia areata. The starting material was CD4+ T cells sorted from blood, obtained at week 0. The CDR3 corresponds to CASSPDDTDTQYF. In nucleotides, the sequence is TGTGCCAGCAGCCCCGACGACACAGATACGCAGTATTTT.